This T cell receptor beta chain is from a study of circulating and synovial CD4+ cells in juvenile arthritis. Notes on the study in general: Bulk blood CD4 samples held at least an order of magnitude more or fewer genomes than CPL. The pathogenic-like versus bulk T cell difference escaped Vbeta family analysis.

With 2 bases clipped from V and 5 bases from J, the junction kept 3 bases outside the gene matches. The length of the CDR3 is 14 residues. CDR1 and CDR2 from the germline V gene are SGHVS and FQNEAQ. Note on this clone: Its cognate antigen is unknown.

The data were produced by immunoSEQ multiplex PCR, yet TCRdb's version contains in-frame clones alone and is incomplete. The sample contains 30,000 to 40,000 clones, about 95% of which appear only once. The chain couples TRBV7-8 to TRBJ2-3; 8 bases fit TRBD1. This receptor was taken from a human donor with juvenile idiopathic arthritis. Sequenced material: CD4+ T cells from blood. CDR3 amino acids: CASSLQGAGDTQYF. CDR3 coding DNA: TGTGCCAGCAGCTTACAGGGGGCAGGAGATACGCAGTATTTT.